Given below is one T cell receptor beta chain in context. The antigen remains unidentified. The repertoire was sequenced with immunoSEQ multiplex PCR; TCRdb's copy has only in-frame clones and lacks some. Counted here are about 40,000 clones, 88% occurring once; the ten biggest clones make up around 12%. Germline V lookup: CDR1 SGHRS, CDR2 YFSETQ. V dropped 0 bases and J dropped 4 bases, with 16 bases sitting between them. This CDR3 is built from 16 residues. The data were obtained in a study of OX40 agonist ivuxolimab in advanced cancers. Background on the study: Aged roughly 20 to 85 with a mean of 60 years, they were less than 90% male. In three patients, partial responses were observed, one with hepatocellular carcinoma and two with cutaneous melanoma.

Notes on the study in general: Circulating CD4+ and CD8+ T cells showed clonal expansion by week 6 at 0.1 to 3.0 mg/kg.

The receptor was isolated from an adult with an advanced solid tumor such as melanoma, head and neck, liver or kidney cancer. The chain is built from TRBV5-1 and TRBJ2-5; D gene ambiguous. The specimen was CD4+ or CD8+ T cells sorted from blood, collected in a trial of the OX40 agonist ivuxolimab. The chain's CDR3 is CASSLEGIVIRETQYF. The CDR3 DNA reads as TGCGCCAGCAGCTTGGAAGGGATTGTCATTCGAGAGACCCAGTACTTC.